These 5 T cell receptor beta chains originate from one sample sequenced in a study of control samples from healthy donors and cancer patients. Here immunoSEQ multiplex PCR was the method, and the copy in TCRdb shows in-frame clones only, minus some. This sample carries about 16,000 clones, around nine tenths of them seen once, and the ten largest clones take 25% to 40%. Sequencing was performed on PBMCs. The receptors shown here come from a man between 60 and 70 years old with head and neck cancer.

The J gene is TRBJ2-3, the V gene TRBV7-6; 14 nucleotides align to TRBD2. Unmatched junction bases numbered 5, after V lost 4 bases and J lost 2 bases. Germline CDR1 SGHVS, CDR2 FNYEAQ. CDR3 length: 17 amino acids. The CDR3 region has the DNA TGTGCCAGCAGCTCCCGGACTAGCGGGGGGCCCACAGATACGCAGTATTTT. It specifies CASSSRTSGGPTDTQYF.

This chain joins TRBV18 and TRBJ2-3; the match to TRBD1 covers 7 bases. Germline V gene sequence: CDR1 KGHSH, CDR2 LQKENI. Losses at the gene ends were 6 bases for V and 4 bases for J; bases not matched to a gene: 7. The CDR3 contains 14 residues. CDR3 sequence (DNA): TGTGCCAGCTCGAAGAGCCAGGGGGCAGATACGCAGTATTTT. Its translation: CASSKSQGADTQYF.

The chain joins TRBV7-9 to TRBJ2-2, with 8 bases matching TRBD1. Trimming at V came to 4 bases and at J to 7 bases, leaving 2 bases not matched to a gene. Germline V gene sequence: CDR1 SEHNR, CDR2 FQNEAQ (reference sequence). This CDR3 has 13 residues. The CDR3 loop reads CASSSTGVGELFF. The CDR3 coding sequence is TGTGCCAGCAGCTCGACAGGGGTCGGGGAGCTGTTTTTT.

This clone was counted between two and nine times. V is TRBV4-1 and J is TRBJ2-7; no clear D. The CDR3 covers 15 residues. Trimming removed 1 base at V and 4 bases at J, with 14 bases between. CDR1 and CDR2 (germline): MGHRA, YSYEKL. CDR3 sequence: CASSQGMSGIYEQYF. In nucleotides, the CDR3 is TGCGCCAGCAGCCAAGGGATGAGTGGGATATACGAGCAGTACTTC.

This chain joins TRBV7-2 and TRBJ1-3, with a possible D match to TRBD1 (5 bases). V was cut by 4 bases and J by 0 bases, with 13 bases left in between. This CDR3 contains 16 residues. In germline, CDR1 is SGHTA, CDR2 FQGNSA. The CDR3 DNA sequence: TGTGCCAGCAGCTCGGGGCCTCAGTACTCTGGAAACACCATATATTTT. Translated, it gives CASSSGPQYSGNTIYF.